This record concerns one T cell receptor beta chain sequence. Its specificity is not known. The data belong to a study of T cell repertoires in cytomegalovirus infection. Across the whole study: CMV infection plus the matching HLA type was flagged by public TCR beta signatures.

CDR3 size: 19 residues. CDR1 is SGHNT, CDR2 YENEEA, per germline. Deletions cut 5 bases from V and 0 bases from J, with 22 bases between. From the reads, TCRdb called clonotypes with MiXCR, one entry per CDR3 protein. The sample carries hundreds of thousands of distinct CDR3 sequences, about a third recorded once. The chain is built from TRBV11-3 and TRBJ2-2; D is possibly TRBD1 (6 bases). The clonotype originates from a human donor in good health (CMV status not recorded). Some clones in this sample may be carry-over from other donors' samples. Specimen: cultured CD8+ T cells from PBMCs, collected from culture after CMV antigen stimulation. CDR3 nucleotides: TGTGCCAGCAGCCTACGACGGACAGCTAAAGTAGCGAACACCGGGGAGCTGTTTTTT. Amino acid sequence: CASSLRRTAKVANTGELFF.